This T cell receptor (beta chain) is from a study of Ad26.COV2.S vaccination and SARS-CoV-2 variants. The CDR3 sequence is 15 residues long. The V gene lost 6 bases and the J gene lost 3 bases, with 18 bases spanning the gap. Germline loops: CDR1 SGHTA, CDR2 FQGNSA. Specified treatment: around 19 received Ad26.COV2.S at low or high dose, single or two shots; several received placebo; per-sample allocation not given. The study sampled participants on day 63 after the first vaccine or placebo injection. The table came from immunoSEQ multiplex PCR; TCRdb's copy has only in-frame clones and leaves some out. The table lists hundreds of thousands of clones, more than 75% of them singletons.

This chain links TRBV7-2 with TRBJ2-7, with D possibly being TRBD1 (6 bases). The sequenced sample was peripheral blood, obtained in a trial of Ad26.COV2.S vaccine versus placebo. This TCR derives from a person between 18 and 60 years old who received the Ad26.COV2.S COVID-19 vaccine or a placebo. DNA of the CDR3: TGTGCCAGCAGTGTCCTGGGGGCTCCTCTCTACGAGCAGTACTTC. Translated, it gives CASSVLGAPLYEQYF.